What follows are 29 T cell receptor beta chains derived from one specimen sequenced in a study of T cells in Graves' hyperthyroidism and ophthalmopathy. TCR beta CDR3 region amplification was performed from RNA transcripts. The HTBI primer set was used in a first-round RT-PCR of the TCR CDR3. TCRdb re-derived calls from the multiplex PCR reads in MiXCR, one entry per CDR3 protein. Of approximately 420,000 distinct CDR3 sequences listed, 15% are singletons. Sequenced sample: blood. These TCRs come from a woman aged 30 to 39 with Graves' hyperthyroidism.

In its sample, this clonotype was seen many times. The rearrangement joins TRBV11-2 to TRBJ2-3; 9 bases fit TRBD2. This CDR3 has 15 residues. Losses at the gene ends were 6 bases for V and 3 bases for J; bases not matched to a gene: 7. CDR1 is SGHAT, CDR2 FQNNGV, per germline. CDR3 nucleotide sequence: TGTGCCAGCAGGATAGCGGGAGTCGGAACAGATACGCAGTATTTT. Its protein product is CASRIAGVGTDTQYF.

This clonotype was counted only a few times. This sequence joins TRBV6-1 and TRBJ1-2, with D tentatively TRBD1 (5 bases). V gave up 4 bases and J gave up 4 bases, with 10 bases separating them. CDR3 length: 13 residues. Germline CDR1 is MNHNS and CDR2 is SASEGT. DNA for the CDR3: TGTGCCAGCAGTGTTGCAGGGCCCTATGGCTACACCTTC. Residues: CASSVAGPYGYTF.

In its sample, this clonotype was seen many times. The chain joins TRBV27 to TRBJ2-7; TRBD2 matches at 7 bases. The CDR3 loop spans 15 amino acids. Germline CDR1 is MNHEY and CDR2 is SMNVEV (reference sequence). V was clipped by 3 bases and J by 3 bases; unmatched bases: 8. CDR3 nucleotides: TGTGCCAGCAGTTTGGTGGCGGGAGTGGGCTACGAGCAGTACTTC. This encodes CASSLVAGVGYEQYF.

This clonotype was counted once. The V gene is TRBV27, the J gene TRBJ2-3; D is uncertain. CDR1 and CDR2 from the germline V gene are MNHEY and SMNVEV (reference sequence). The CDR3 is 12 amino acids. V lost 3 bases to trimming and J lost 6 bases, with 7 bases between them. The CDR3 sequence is CASSFLKDTQYF. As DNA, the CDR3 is TGTGCCAGCAGTTTCCTCAAGGATACGCAGTATTTT.

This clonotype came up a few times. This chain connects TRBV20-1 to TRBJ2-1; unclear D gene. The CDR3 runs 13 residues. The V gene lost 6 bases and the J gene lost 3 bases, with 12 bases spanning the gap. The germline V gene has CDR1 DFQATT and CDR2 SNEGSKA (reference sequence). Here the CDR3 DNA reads TGCAGTGCGCTGGGAAGGGACTACAATGAGCAGTTCTTC. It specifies CSALGRDYNEQFF.

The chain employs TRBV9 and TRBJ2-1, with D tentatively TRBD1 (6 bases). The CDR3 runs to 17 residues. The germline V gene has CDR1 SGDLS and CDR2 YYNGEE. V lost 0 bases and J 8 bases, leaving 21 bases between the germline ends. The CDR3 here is CASSVGFRQDGWDEQFF. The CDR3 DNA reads TGTGCCAGCAGCGTAGGGTTTCGACAGGACGGCTGGGATGAGCAGTTCTTC.

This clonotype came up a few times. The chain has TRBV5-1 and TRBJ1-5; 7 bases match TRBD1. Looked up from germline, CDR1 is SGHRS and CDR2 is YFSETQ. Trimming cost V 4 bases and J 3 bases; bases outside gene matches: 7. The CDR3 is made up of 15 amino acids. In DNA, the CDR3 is TGCGCCAGCAGCAAGACGACAGGGTTCAATCAGCCCCAGCATTTT. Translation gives CASSKTTGFNQPQHF.

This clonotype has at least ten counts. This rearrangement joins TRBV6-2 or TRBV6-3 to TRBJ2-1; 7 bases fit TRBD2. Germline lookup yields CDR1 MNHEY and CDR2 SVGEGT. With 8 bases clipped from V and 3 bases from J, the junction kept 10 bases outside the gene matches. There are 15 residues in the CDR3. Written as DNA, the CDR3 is TGTGCCAGCGTAATAGGTAGCGGGCGCTACAATGAGCAGTTCTTC. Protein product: CASVIGSGRYNEQFF.

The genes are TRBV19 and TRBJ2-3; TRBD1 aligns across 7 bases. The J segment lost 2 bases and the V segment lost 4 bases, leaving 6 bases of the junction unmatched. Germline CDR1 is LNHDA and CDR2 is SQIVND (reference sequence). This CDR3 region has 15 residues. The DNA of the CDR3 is TGTGCCAGTAGTACCGACAGGGATCCCACAGATACGCAGTATTTT. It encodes CASSTDRDPTDTQYF. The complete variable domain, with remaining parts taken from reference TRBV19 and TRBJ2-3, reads DGGITQSPKYLFRKEGQNVTLSCEQNLNHDAMYWYRQDPGQGLRLIYYSQIVNDFQKGDIAEGYSVSREKKESFPLTVTSAQKNPTAFYLCASSTDRDPTDTQYFGPGTRLTVL.

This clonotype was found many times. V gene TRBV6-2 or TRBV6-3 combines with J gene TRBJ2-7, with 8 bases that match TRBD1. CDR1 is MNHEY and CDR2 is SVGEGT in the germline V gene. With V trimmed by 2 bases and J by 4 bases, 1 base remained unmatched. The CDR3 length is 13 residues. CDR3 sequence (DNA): TGTGCCAGCAGTTACAACAGGGGGTACGAGCAGTACTTC. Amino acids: CASSYNRGYEQYF.

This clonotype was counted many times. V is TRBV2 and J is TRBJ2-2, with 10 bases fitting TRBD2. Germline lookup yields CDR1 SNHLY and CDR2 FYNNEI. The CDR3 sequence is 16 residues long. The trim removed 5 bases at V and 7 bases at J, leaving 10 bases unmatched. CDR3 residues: CASSRSGLAVGGELFF. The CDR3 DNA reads TGTGCCAGCAGTCGGTCCGGACTAGCGGTGGGCGGGGAGCTGTTTTTT.

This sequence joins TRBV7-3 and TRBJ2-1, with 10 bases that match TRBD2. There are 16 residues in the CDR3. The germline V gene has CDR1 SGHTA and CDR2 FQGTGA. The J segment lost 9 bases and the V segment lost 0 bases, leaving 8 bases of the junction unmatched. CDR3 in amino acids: CASSLTASGSGGEQFF. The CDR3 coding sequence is TGTGCCAGCAGCTTAACGGCTAGCGGGAGTGGCGGTGAGCAGTTCTTC.

The chain's CDR3 is CSAKLAGGSNEQFF. As DNA, the CDR3 is TGCAGCGCCAAACTAGCGGGGGGGTCCAATGAGCAGTTCTTC. The chain employs TRBV29-1 and TRBJ2-1; 13 bases are a match to TRBD2. CDR1 is SQVTM, CDR2 ANQGSEA, per germline. V lost 7 bases to trimming and J lost 6 bases; unmatched junction nucleotides: 6. The CDR3 loop spans 14 amino acids.

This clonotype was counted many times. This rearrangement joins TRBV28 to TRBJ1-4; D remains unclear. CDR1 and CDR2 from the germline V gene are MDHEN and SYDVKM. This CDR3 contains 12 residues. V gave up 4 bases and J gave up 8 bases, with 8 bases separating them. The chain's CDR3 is CASSSPREKLFF. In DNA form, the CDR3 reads TGTGCCAGCAGTTCCCCCAGGGAAAAACTGTTTTTT.

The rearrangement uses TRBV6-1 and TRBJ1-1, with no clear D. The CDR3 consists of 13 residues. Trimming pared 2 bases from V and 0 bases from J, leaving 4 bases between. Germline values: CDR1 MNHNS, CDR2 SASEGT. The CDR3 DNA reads TGTGCCAGCAGTGAATCGTTGAACACTGAAGCTTTCTTT. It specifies CASSESLNTEAFF.

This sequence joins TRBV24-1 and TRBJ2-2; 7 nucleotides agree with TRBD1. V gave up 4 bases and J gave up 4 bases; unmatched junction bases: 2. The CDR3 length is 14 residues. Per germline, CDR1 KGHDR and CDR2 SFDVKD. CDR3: CATSEGTATGELFF. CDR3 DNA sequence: TGTGCCACCAGTGAAGGGACAGCCACCGGGGAGCTGTTTTTT.

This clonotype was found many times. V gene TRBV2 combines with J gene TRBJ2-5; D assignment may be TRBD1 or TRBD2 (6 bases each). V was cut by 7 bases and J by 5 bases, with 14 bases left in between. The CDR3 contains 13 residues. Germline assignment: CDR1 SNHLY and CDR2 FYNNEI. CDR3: CASNMDSGETQYF. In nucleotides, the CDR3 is TGTGCCAGCAATATGGACAGCGGGGAGACCCAGTACTTC.

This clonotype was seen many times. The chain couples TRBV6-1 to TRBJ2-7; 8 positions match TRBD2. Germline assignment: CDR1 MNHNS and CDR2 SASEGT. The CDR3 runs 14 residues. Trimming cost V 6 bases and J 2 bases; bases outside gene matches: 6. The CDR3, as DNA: TGTGCCAGCAGATTCACGGGGGGGGCCTACGAGCAGTACTTC. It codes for CASRFTGGAYEQYF.

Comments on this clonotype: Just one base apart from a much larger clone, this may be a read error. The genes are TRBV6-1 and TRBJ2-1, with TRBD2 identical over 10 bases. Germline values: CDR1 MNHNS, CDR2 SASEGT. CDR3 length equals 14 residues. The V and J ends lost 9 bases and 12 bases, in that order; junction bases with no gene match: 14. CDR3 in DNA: TGTGCCAGTACGACGAGCGGGAGGGGTAGTGGGCAGTTCTTC. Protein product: CASTTSGRGSGQFF.

CDR3 bases: TGTGCCAGCACTGGGGAGGTCTTGGCCCGGCTTAGCCATGGCTACACCTTC. Translated, it gives CASTGEVLARLSHGYTF. V gene TRBV2 combines with J gene TRBJ1-2; D call uncertain. Germline V gene data show CDR1 as SNHLY and CDR2 as FYNNEI. Trimming took 7 bases from V and 6 from J, leaving 27 bases between them. The CDR3 loop spans 17 amino acids.

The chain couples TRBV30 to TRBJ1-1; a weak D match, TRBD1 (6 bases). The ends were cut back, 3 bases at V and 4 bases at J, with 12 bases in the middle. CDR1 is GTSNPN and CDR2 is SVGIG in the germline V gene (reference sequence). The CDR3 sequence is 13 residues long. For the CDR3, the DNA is TGTGCCTGGAGCCGGGGGGCGAGCACTGAAGCTTTCTTT. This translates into CAWSRGASTEAFF.

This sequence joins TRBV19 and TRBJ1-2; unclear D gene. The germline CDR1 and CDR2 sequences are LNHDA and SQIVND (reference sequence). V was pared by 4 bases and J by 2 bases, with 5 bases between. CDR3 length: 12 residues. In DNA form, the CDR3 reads TGTGCCAGTAGTAGACTGAACTATGGCTACACCTTC. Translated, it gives CASSRLNYGYTF.

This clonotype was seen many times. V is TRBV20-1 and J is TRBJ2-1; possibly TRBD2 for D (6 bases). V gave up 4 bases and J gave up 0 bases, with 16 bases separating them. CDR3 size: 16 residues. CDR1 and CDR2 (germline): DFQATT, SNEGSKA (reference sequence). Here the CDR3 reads CSAIDTWDSSYNEQFF. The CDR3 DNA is TGCAGTGCTATCGATACGTGGGACTCCTCCTACAATGAGCAGTTCTTC.

The CDR3 DNA follows: TGTGCCAGCAGGTTACCAGGGACAGGGCTCCACAATGAGCAGTACTTC. The encoded protein is CASRLPGTGLHNEQYF. The chain recombines TRBV27 with TRBJ2-7, with 9 bases lining up with TRBD1. The CDR3 loop spans 16 amino acids. The V gene's germline CDR1 is MNHEY and CDR2 SMNVEV (reference sequence). With 6 bases clipped from V and 7 bases from J, the junction kept 16 bases outside the gene matches.

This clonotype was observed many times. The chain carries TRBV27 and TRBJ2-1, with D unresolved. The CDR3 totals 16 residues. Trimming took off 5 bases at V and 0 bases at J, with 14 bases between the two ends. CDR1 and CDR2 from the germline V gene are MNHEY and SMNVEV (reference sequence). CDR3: CASSPTVQVSYNEQFF. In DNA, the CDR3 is TGTGCCAGCAGTCCCACGGTCCAAGTCTCCTACAATGAGCAGTTCTTC.

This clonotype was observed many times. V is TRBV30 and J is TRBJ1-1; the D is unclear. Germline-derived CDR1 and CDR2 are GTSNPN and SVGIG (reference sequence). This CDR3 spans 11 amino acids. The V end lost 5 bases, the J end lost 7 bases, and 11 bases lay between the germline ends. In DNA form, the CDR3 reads TGTGCCTGGGCGAGCAGGAATGAAGCTTTCTTT. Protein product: CAWASRNEAFF.

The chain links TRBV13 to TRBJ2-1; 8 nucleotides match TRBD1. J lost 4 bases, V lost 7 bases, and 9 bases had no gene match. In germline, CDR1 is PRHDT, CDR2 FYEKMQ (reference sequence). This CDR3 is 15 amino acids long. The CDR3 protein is CASTRGRDWYNEQFF. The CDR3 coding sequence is TGTGCCAGCACCAGGGGGCGGGATTGGTACAATGAGCAGTTCTTC.

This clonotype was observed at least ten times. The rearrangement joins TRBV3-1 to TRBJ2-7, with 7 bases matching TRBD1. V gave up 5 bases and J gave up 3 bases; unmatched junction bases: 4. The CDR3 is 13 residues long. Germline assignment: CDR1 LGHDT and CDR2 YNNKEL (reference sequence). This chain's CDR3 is CASSYRDSYEQYF. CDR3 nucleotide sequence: TGTGCCAGCAGCTACCGGGACAGCTACGAGCAGTACTTC.

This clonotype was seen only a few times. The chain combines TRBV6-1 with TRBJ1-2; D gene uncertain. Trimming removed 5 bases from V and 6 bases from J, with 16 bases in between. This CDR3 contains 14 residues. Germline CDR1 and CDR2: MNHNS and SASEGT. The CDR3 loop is CASSQNTGQDGYTF. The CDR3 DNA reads TGTGCCAGCAGTCAAAACACCGGGCAAGATGGCTACACCTTC.